This T cell receptor beta chain derives from a study of blood T cell repertoires in COVID-19 (dated by TCRdb to the early 2020s). General notes on the study: Samples from collaborators originated in the United States, Italy and Spain and spanned both the acute and convalescent phases of COVID-19. The material from the prospective study consisted of cDNA or gDNA derived from T cells, B-cell-depleted T cells, or PBMCs. The dataset comprised deeply sampled blood TCRbeta repertoires from subjects exposed to, actively infected with, or recovered from COVID-19. A de-identified subject ID, COVID-19 status, age in years and sex were almost always included in the sample metadata. Where HLA class I and class II types were available, the types were taken from metadata supplied by the sample provider, not from assay-based typing. A freely available public database, intended as a resource for researchers studying the immune response to SARS-CoV-2, is where the repertoires were released. Samples came from the ongoing ImmuneRACE study (first 160 participants) plus 1,254 subjects from 6 global collaborators. The study at large found these results: Clinical and demographic metadata were provided uncurated, with the amount varying by source and participant.

The immunoSEQ Assay, a bias-controlled multiplex PCR, was used to amplify TCRbeta CDR3 regions from genomic DNA. Concerning the study's data processing: The number of nucleated cells in each sample was estimated by amplification of reference gene primers within the assay. Sequence reads were collapsed and filtered to measure the absolute abundance of every unique TCRbeta CDR3 rearrangement. For each sample, productive Simpson clonality was calculated as the square root of Simpson's diversity index over productive rearrangements. TCRdb carries this immuneACCESS record with in-frame sequences only. Its versions omit some clonotypes, under half of them owing to an unresolved V gene in the studies checked, with the rest unexplained. V and J calls and clone size are copied from that table; D and trimming were computed from the DNA. The sample has about 230,000 clones on record, around 84% of them singletons. The ten largest clones take up around 2.4% of the sample.

As concerns this clone: What antigen it recognizes has not been identified. Within one base of it there is no much larger clone, and no base qualities were kept.

Another Seattle source contributed samples from volunteer blood donors who had recovered from COVID-19. The collaborating institutions used their own protocols to collect whole blood in K2EDTA tubes. Collaborator samples were shipped for TCRbeta analysis as frozen whole blood, isolated PBMCs, or DNA extracted from either sample type. V loses 0 bases, J loses 9 bases, and the germline ends lie 15 bases apart. Measured from the cysteine to the phenylalanine, the CDR3 is 15 residues long. The only DNA kept is the CDR3, 45 bases in frame from the first base. As encoded in the germline V gene, CDR1 is LGHNA while CDR2 is YNFKEQ.

The receptor's source is a man aged 35 to 55 who had recovered from COVID-19. The chain is made from TRBV4-2 and TRBJ2-1; a weak D assignment points to TRBD2 (6 bases agree). The sample taken for sequencing was peripheral blood. For the CDR3, the sequence is CASSQEPQGAGEQFF. The nucleotide sequence reads as follows: TGTGCCAGCAGCCAAGAGCCTCAAGGAGCGGGTGAGCAGTTCTTC.